The source of this TCR beta chain is a study of blood T cell repertoires in COVID-19. At the level of the study: Both acute and convalescent COVID-19 samples were obtained from the United States, Italy and Spain. T cells, B-cell-depleted T cells, or PBMCs provided the cDNA or gDNA that served as material.

In the original processing: Nucleated cell counts were estimated from reference gene primer amplification. Generated by immunoSEQ multiplex PCR, the TCRdb table keeps only in-frame clones and is missing some. V and J calls and clone size are those listed in that table; D and trimming were worked out from the DNA. The data hold a few hundred thousand clones, with approximately 87% observed a single time. V was pared by 5 bases and J by 6 bases, with 14 bases between. Per the germline V gene, CDR1 is MNHEY and CDR2 is SVGAGI. The CDR3 loop spans 13 amino acids. The clonotype originates from a woman in her 50s who had recovered from COVID-19. Material for sequencing was peripheral blood. This sequence joins TRBV6-5 and TRBJ2-7, with D perhaps TRBD1 (6 bases). The CDR3 DNA sequence: TGTGCCAGCAGTCGACCCGGGACAAGCGAGCAGTACTTC. It is translated as CASSRPGTSEQYF.